The following is a TCR beta chain sequence with its context. This clone was found once. Its antigen is still unknown. The input lacks base qualities; no much larger clone sits a single base away. This specimen belongs to a study of PD-1 blockade in classical Hodgkin lymphoma (TCRdb year 2020). Describing the broader study: Nivolumab dosing was 3 mg/kg intravenously every 2 weeks, continuing until either disease progression or unacceptable toxicity. The study used CyTOF and TCR beta sequencing to define a peripheral blood immune signature of response to PD-1 blockade in classical Hodgkin lymphoma. What the study reported, not specific to this receptor: Patients starting nivolumab less than 1 year after ASCT had lower diversity and were excluded from later analyses to avoid confounding by immune reconstitution. Trial patients achieving complete response had baseline diversity similar to newly diagnosed patients, whereas partial responders and progressors had significantly lower diversity. CD4+ but not CD8+ TCR diversity rose significantly by C4D1 (p=0.0027 vs p=0.16), most apparent in complete responders (p=0.02). The study was limited to a single clinical trial cohort, and causes of repertoire differences, possibly disease activity or prior therapy, remained undefined. Baseline TCR diversity was reported to be lower in newly diagnosed patients than in healthy donors, and even lower in relapsed/refractory patients.

Reading the label with the study, this specimen's time point is: cycle 4 day 1 (C4D1), after around six weeks of nivolumab. All trial patients had relapsed after autologous stem cell transplantation, with cohorts A, B and C differing in prior brentuximab vedotin exposure. A total of 56 patients with relapsed/refractory classical Hodgkin lymphoma made up the trial cohort, and each patient's best overall response was complete response, partial response or progressive disease. In the multi-cohort phase II CheckMate 205 trial, trial patients received single-agent nivolumab. An independent review committee assessed best overall response using the 2007 International Working Group response criteria. Trial PBMCs were obtained immediately prior to nivolumab initiation (C1D1) and on therapy at cycle 2 day 1 and cycle 4 day 1. Peripheral blood was collected in 8 mL Vacutainer Cell Preparation Tubes, from which PBMCs were isolated by centrifugation and then cryopreserved.

Genomic DNA was isolated using the Qiagen DNeasy kit from unsorted PBMCs as well as from negatively selected CD4+ and CD8+ fractions. TCR beta CDR3 regions were amplified by immunoSEQ multiplex PCR using primers annealing to V and J segments. A synthetic immune receptor repertoire was used to minimize amplification bias, and any residual bias was removed computationally once sequencing was done. Under the source paper's analysis protocol: Repertoire diversity was quantified as the Shannon entropy index using custom Python scripts. Unsorted, CD4+ and CD8+ repertoires were examined separately, except in combined analyses, for which CD4+ and CD8+ sequences were merged in silico. A clone counted as expanded when the clone's frequency after treatment rose at least 2-fold relative to C1D1, and clones undetected at baseline were given a pseudocount of 0.5. Clones with 0 or 1 copy at C1D1 were classified as singleton clones, and clones with 2 or more copies were classified as non-singleton clones. Clones expanded in unsorted samples were assigned a CD4+, CD8+ or unknown annotation through matching of protein sequences in sorted samples from the same patient. Wilcoxon tests were applied to paired samples to test diversity changes from C1D1 to C4D1. The clones in this table, taken by TCRdb from immuneACCESS, are in-frame only. Not every clone is retained; where verified, under half of the shortfall comes from an unresolved V gene, and the cause of the rest is unknown. The D gene and trimming were derived from the DNA, and the V and J assignments and clone size from that table. The sample table lists approximately 22,000 clones, roughly three quarters of them with a count of one. Approximately 7% of the sample is in the top ten clones.

From the cysteine up to the phenylalanine, the CDR3 has a length of 16 residues. Just CDR3 DNA is preserved here, 48 bases in frame from base 1. V is reduced by 1 base and J by 9 bases, leaving a spacing of 21 bases between them. CDR1 is given as WNHNN and CDR2 as SYGVQD, both from the germline V gene (reference sequence). This chain joins TRBV10-1 to TRBJ2-5, with the D segment possibly TRBD1 or TRBD2, each aligning over 5 bases. The sample was peripheral blood mononuclear cells (PBMCs), taken before the fourth cycle of nivolumab. This TCR was sampled from a human donor with classical Hodgkin lymphoma. CDR3 region: CASSELARPGNEAQYF. The nucleotides are TGCGCCAGCAGTGAGTTAGCGCGGCCAGGGAACGAGGCCCAGTACTTC.